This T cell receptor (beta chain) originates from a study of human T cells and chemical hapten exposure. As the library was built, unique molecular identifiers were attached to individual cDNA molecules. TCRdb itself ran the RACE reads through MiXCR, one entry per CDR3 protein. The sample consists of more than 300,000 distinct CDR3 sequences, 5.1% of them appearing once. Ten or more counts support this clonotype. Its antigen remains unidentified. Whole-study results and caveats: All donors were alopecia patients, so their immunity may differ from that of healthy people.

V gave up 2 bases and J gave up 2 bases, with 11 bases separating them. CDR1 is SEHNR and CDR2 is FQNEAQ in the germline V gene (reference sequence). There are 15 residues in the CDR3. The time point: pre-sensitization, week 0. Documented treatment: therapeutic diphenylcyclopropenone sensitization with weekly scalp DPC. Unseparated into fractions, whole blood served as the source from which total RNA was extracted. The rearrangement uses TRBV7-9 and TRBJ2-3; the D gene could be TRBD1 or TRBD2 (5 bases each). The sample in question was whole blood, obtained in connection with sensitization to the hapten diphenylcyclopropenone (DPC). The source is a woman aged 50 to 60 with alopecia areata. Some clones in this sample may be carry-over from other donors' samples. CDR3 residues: CASSLNPGTTDTQYF. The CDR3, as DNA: TGTGCCAGCAGCTTAAATCCCGGGACCACAGATACGCAGTATTTT.